The 26 T cell receptor beta chains in this list originate from one sample, sequenced in a study of OX40 agonist ivuxolimab in advanced cancers. Assay: immunoSEQ multiplex PCR; the TCRdb copy retains only in-frame clones and omits some. Of some 60,000 clones in the sample, around 93% were seen once. This material consisted of CD4+ or CD8+ T cells sorted from blood, taken in a trial of the OX40 agonist ivuxolimab. Receptor source: an adult with an advanced solid tumor such as melanoma, head and neck, liver or kidney cancer.

V is TRBV11-2 and J is TRBJ2-5; D not certain. The V and J ends lost 1 base and 0 bases respectively, with 3 bases between them. Per the germline V gene, CDR1 is SGHAT and CDR2 is FQNNGV. This CDR3 contains 13 residues. This CDR3 reads CASSLVYQETQYF. CDR3 nucleotides: TGTGCCAGCAGCTTAGTTTACCAAGAGACCCAGTACTTC.

The J gene is TRBJ1-2, the V gene TRBV6-6; D remains ambiguous. CDR1 is MNHNY and CDR2 is SVGAGI in the germline V gene (reference sequence). The CDR3 loop spans 15 amino acids. V lost 2 bases and J 0 bases, leaving 10 bases between the germline ends. The CDR3 spells CASSYEGVANYGYTF. The CDR3 DNA follows: TGTGCCAGCAGTTACGAGGGCGTAGCTAACTATGGCTACACCTTC.

The chain has TRBV11-2 and TRBJ2-7, with D uncertain. The germline V gene has CDR1 SGHAT and CDR2 FQNNGV. V was cut by 3 bases and J by 2 bases, with 8 bases left in between. The CDR3 is 13 amino acids. The DNA of the CDR3 is TGTGCCAGCAGCTTCGACGGTCCCTACGAGCAGTACTTC. It codes for CASSFDGPYEQYF. Combining the CDR3 with reference TRBV11-2 and TRBJ2-7 gives the whole variable domain EAGVAQSPRYKIIEKRQSVAFWCNPISGHATLYWYQQILGQGPKLLIQFQNNGVVDDSQLPKDRFSAERLKGVDSTLKIQPAKLEDSAVYLCASSFDGPYEQYFGPGTRLTVT.

This chain connects TRBV5-6 to TRBJ2-6; no firm D call. V lost 3 bases and J 1 base, leaving 20 bases between the germline ends. The CDR3 runs 19 residues. CDR1 and CDR2 (germline): SGHDT, YYEEEE. The CDR3 protein is CASSSSDLGFRSGANVLTF. CDR3 DNA sequence: TGTGCCAGCAGCTCCTCCGATTTGGGGTTTCGGTCTGGGGCCAACGTCCTGACTTTC.

V gene TRBV7-3 combines with J gene TRBJ2-7; unclear D gene. The CDR3 length is 13 residues. Trimming removed 2 bases from V and 4 bases from J, with 9 bases in between. Germline V gene sequence: CDR1 SGHTA, CDR2 FQGTGA. The CDR3 sequence: CASSLWPDYEQYF. CDR3 DNA sequence: TGTGCCAGCAGCTTATGGCCCGATTACGAGCAGTACTTC. Full variable domain (missing parts from reference TRBV7-3 and TRBJ2-7): GAGVSQTPSNKVTEKGKYVELRCDPISGHTALYWYRQSLGQGPEFLIYFQGTGAADDSGLPNDRFFAVRPEGSVSTLKIQRTERGDSAVYLCASSLWPDYEQYFGPGTRLTVT.

The rearrangement links TRBV10-2 to TRBJ2-4; TRBD2 matches at 7 bases. Germline lookup yields CDR1 WSHSY and CDR2 SAAADI. The CDR3 consists of 15 residues. The V and J ends lost 0 bases and 13 bases, in that order; junction bases with no gene match: 12. CDR3 residues: CASSESRFSREAQYF. The CDR3 DNA reads TGCGCCAGCAGTGAGTCGCGTTTCTCTCGGGAGGCGCAGTACTTC.

This rearrangement joins TRBV5-1 to TRBJ2-5; 7 bases align to TRBD1. The V gene end was trimmed by 2 bases and the J gene end by 4 bases; junction bases not matched to a gene: 5. The CDR3 loop spans 14 amino acids. Germline V gene sequence: CDR1 SGHRS, CDR2 YFSETQ. CDR3 amino acids: CASSFDRVSETQYF. DNA for the CDR3: TGCGCCAGCAGCTTCGACAGGGTTTCAGAGACCCAGTACTTC.

J is TRBJ2-7 and V is TRBV5-6; D remains unclear. Trimming removed 0 bases at V and 2 bases at J, with 3 bases between. Germline CDR1 SGHDT, CDR2 YYEEEE. The CDR3 spans 12 residues. The CDR3 is CASSLGAYEQYF. The DNA for the CDR3 is TGTGCCAGCAGCTTGGGCGCCTACGAGCAGTACTTC. The complete variable domain, with remaining parts taken from reference TRBV5-6 and TRBJ2-7, reads DAGVTQSPTHLIKTRGQQVTLRCSPKSGHDTVSWYQQALGQGPQFIFQYYEEEERQRGNFPDRFSGHQFPNYSSELNVNALLLGDSALYLCASSLGAYEQYFGPGTRLTVT.

The chain employs TRBV6-6 and TRBJ2-1; D is unclear. V was cut by 5 bases and J by 8 bases, with 22 bases left in between. The CDR3 sequence is 16 residues long. The V gene's germline CDR1 is MNHNY and CDR2 SVGAGI (reference sequence). CDR3 sequence (DNA): TGTGCCAGCAGTCAATCCCCATTAGGGTTTTTCGATGAGCAGTTCTTC. As protein: CASSQSPLGFFDEQFF.

The V and J genes are TRBV13 and TRBJ2-7; TRBD2 aligns across 14 bases. Per germline, CDR1 PRHDT and CDR2 FYEKMQ (reference sequence). This CDR3 contains 15 residues. Trimming at V came to 5 bases and at J to 6 bases, leaving 6 bases not matched to a gene. The CDR3 is CASSPAGLAGGEQYF. The CDR3 nucleotides read TGTGCCAGCAGCCCAGCCGGACTAGCGGGAGGCGAGCAGTACTTC.

The V call is TRBV5-1, the J call TRBJ1-3; D uncertain. This CDR3 has 15 amino acids. Germline V CDR1 and CDR2: SGHRS, YFSETQ. Trimming shortened V by 5 bases and J by 0 bases, and 12 bases separated the two germline ends. The CDR3, as DNA: TGCGCCAGCAGGTCGGACTTAAACTCTGGAAACACCATATATTTT. This encodes CASRSDLNSGNTIYF.

This clone has a single count. The chain has TRBV2 and TRBJ2-2; either TRBD1 or TRBD2 may supply D (5 bases each). This CDR3 contains 15 residues. Germline V gives CDR1 SNHLY, CDR2 FYNNEI. V lost 11 bases, J lost 2 bases, and 18 bases lay in between. The CDR3 is CAYPPPGPNTGELFF. DNA for the CDR3: TGTGCCTACCCCCCCCCGGGACCTAACACCGGGGAGCTGTTTTTT.

The chain links TRBV9 to TRBJ2-5; 8 bases fit TRBD1. Looked up from germline, CDR1 is SGDLS and CDR2 is YYNGEE. With V trimmed by 4 bases and J by 0 bases, 11 bases remained unmatched. The CDR3 is made up of 17 amino acids. The CDR3 DNA follows: TGTGCCAGCAGCACCGGACAGGGAAAGGGAGACCAAGAGACCCAGTACTTC. Its translation is CASSTGQGKGDQETQYF.

This chain connects TRBV7-6 to TRBJ2-7, with D unresolved. The CDR3 loop spans 12 amino acids. Deletions cut 1 base from V and 3 bases from J, with 4 bases between. Germline CDR1 is SGHVS and CDR2 is FNYEAQ. DNA of the CDR3: TGTGCCAGCAGCTTAGACTACTACGAGCAGTACTTC. Its translation is CASSLDYYEQYF.

The rearrangement joins TRBV29-1 to TRBJ2-1; TRBD2 aligns across 7 bases. The V segment lost 6 bases and the J segment 4 bases; nucleotides outside the gene matches: 3. The CDR3 has 12 residues. Germline V gives CDR1 SQVTM, CDR2 ANQGSEA. The CDR3 DNA reads as TGCAGCGTATCTAGCGGTTACAATGAGCAGTTCTTC. Protein: CSVSSGYNEQFF.

The rearrangement links TRBV7-6 to TRBJ2-1; 9 nucleotides align to TRBD2. Germline CDR1 and CDR2: SGHVS and FNYEAQ. J gave up 3 bases and V 0 bases, and 9 bases lay outside the gene matches. This CDR3 region has 18 residues. The CDR3 region is CASSLAHQASGVYNEQFF. The CDR3 DNA sequence: TGTGCCAGCAGCTTAGCGCATCAGGCTAGCGGGGTCTACAATGAGCAGTTCTTC. The variable domain in full, completed from reference TRBV7-6 and TRBJ2-1, reads GAGVSQSPRYKVTKRGQDVALRCDPISGHVSLYWYRQALGQGPEFLTYFNYEAQQDKSGLPNDRFSAERPEGSISTLTIQRTEQRDSAMYRCASSLAHQASGVYNEQFFGPGTRLTVL.

Here the CDR3 DNA reads TGTGCCAGCACCAGGGGACAGACCCAGTACTTC. Translation: CASTRGQTQYF. This sequence joins TRBV25-1 and TRBJ2-5, with D possibly TRBD1 on 6 matching bases. Per germline, CDR1 MGHDK and CDR2 SYGVNS. This CDR3 spans 11 amino acids. The V and J ends lost 7 bases and 6 bases respectively, with 9 bases between them.

This clone was picked up one time. The rearrangement links TRBV7-2 to TRBJ2-3; 7 nucleotides agree with TRBD2. Germline V lookup: CDR1 SGHTA, CDR2 FQGNSA. Trimming took 5 bases from V and 8 from J; bases not matched to a gene: 13. This CDR3 contains 15 residues. CDR3 sequence reads: CASSPEVAGVGTQYF. The CDR3 nucleotides are TGTGCCAGCAGCCCCGAGGTGGCGGGAGTCGGTACGCAGTATTTT.

This clone was picked up one time. The V gene is TRBV9, the J gene TRBJ2-1, with D perhaps TRBD1 (5 bases). Germline V gives CDR1 SGDLS, CDR2 YYNGEE. Deletions cut 6 bases from V and 5 bases from J, with 9 bases between. This CDR3 contains 12 residues. DNA of the CDR3: TGTGCCAGCACGGCAGGGCACAATGAGCAGTTCTTC. Amino acid sequence: CASTAGHNEQFF. The complete variable domain, with remaining parts taken from reference TRBV9 and TRBJ2-1, reads DSGVTQTPKHLITATGQRVTLRCSPRSGDLSVYWYQQSLDQGLQFLIQYYNGEERAKGNILERFSAQQFPDLHSELNLSSLELGDSALYFCASTAGHNEQFFGPGTRLTVL.

CDR3 DNA: TGTGCCAGCAGTTACTCTTTCGGTGAGCAGTTCTTC. It yields the protein CASSYSFGEQFF. The chain combines TRBV6-5 with TRBJ2-1; D is uncertain. The CDR3 totals 12 residues. Germline CDR1 MNHEY, CDR2 SVGAGI. Trimming removed 0 bases at V and 9 bases at J, with 6 bases between.

V and J are TRBV7-2 and TRBJ1-5; D gene unclear. The CDR3 loop spans 13 amino acids. V was trimmed by 5 bases and J by 6 bases, leaving 11 bases between them. The germline gives CDR1 SGHTA, CDR2 FQGNSA. CDR3 DNA: TGTGCCAGCAGCCCCTGGCCTGCTCAGCCCCAGCATTTT. It is translated as CASSPWPAQPQHF.

With respect to this clone: The junction and the germline gene differ at one end; a read error may be behind it. V usage is TRBV25-1 and J usage is TRBJ2-1, with D hard to call. This CDR3 is 12 amino acids long. From germline, CDR1 is MGHDK and CDR2 SYGVNS. CDR3 region: CASCESYDEQFF. The CDR3 coding sequence is TGTGCCAGCTGTGAATCGTACGATGAGCAGTTCTTC.

The rearrangement links TRBV25-1 to TRBJ1-1; D is unresolved. Germline V gene lookup returns CDR1 MGHDK and CDR2 SYGVNS. The CDR3 contains 15 residues. V lost 6 bases and J 0 bases, leaving 14 bases between the germline ends. In nucleotides, the CDR3 is TGTGCCAGCAGAGGTTACGGCCTCATGAACACTGAAGCTTTCTTT. The encoded protein is CASRGYGLMNTEAFF.

This chain joins TRBV7-9 and TRBJ2-1; 14 bases map to TRBD2. J gave up 15 bases and V 10 bases, and 14 bases lay outside the gene matches. CDR1 is SEHNR, CDR2 FQNEAQ, per germline (reference sequence). The CDR3 has 14 residues. CDR3 DNA sequence: TGTGCCACTCTCACCGGGACTAGCGGGAGCCCACGGTTCTTC. This gives the protein CATLTGTSGSPRFF.

This rearrangement joins TRBV19 to TRBJ2-5, with D perhaps assigned TRBD1 or TRBD2 (6 bases each). With 3 bases removed from V and 7 bases from J, the gap between germline ends came to 15 bases. The CDR3 sequence is 14 residues long. The V gene's germline CDR1 is LNHDA and CDR2 SQIVND (reference sequence). CDR3 bases: TGTGCCAGTAGTATTTGGGCAGGGGAGGCGACCCAGTACTTC. Residues: CASSIWAGEATQYF. The whole variable domain, remainder taken from reference TRBV19 and TRBJ2-5, is DGGITQSPKYLFRKEGQNVTLSCEQNLNHDAMYWYRQDPGQGLRLIYYSQIVNDFQKGDIAEGYSVSREKKESFPLTVTSAQKNPTAFYLCASSIWAGEATQYFGPGTRLLVL.

The gene calls are TRBV28 and TRBJ2-3; D might be TRBD2 (5 bases). The V end lost 2 bases, the J end lost 6 bases, and 18 bases lay between the germline ends. CDR3 length: 16 amino acids. The germline CDR1 and CDR2 sequences are MDHEN and SYDVKM. As DNA, the CDR3 is TGTGCCAGCAGTTTAAGAGGAGCGGTTACGGGGGATACGCAGTATTTT. Amino acids: CASSLRGAVTGDTQYF.